This T cell receptor beta chain is drawn from a study of early T cells in non-severe SARS-CoV-2 infection. Findings and caveats of the study: Anti-spike CD8 responses were favored by VDJdb matching, which missed private and CD4 specificities.

This clonotype was counted ten times or more. The target antigen is unknown. Individual cDNA molecules were tagged with unique molecular identifiers, the study reported. TCRdb redid the calling of the 5' RACE reads with MiXCR, one entry per CDR3 protein. The table includes roughly 30,000 distinct CDR3 sequences, less than 6.5% detected once. Trimming removed 4 bases at V and 2 bases at J, with 15 bases between. This CDR3 region has 15 residues. Germline V CDR1 and CDR2: SGHTA, FQGNSA. The sequence derives from an adult who was a healthcare worker with PCR-confirmed SARS-CoV-2 infection or an uninfected control (not recorded which). The material was whole blood, obtained at baseline. The chain recombines TRBV7-2 with TRBJ2-7, with a tentative D call TRBD1 (6 bases). CDR3 coding DNA: TGTGCCAGCAGCTCCTCCGGGACATTGACCTACGAGCAGTACTTC. Amino acids: CASSSSGTLTYEQYF.